This record covers a single TCR beta chain. The antigen this receptor binds is unknown. No much larger clone exists at a distance of one base, and base qualities are not known. The record originates from a study of CD8+CD57+ T cells in acquired aplastic anemia (dated by TCRdb to the late 2010s). General notes on the study: On average, sorted CD4+ and CD8+ cells yielded around 3.5 ug of extracted DNA, with a range of about 0.18 to 27.4 ug. An average of approximately 10 million reads for CD4+ cells and 11 million or so reads for CD8+ cells was obtained from healthy donor samples.

Genomic DNA was used as template for profiling of TCR beta VDJ combinations and CDR3 sequences. An Illumina HiSeq 2000 was the platform used for TCR repertoire sequencing. In the original analysis: Repertoires were assessed using TRBV/TRBJ rearrangement plots, CDR3 size and DJ length profiles, and Simpson's diversity index. The immunodominant clone was defined as the most abundant DNA sequence in deep sequencing data. CDR3 amino acid sequences were screened for sharing across subjects and compared with published repertoires and the VDJdb database. TCRdb reran the public reads through fastp at Q25 and MiXCR, keeping productive beta chains. When rows share a CDR3 protein, they turn into one entry using the most common DNA and genes. TCRdb, not the authors, supplied the V and J calls. This sample lists about 420,000 distinct CDR3 sequences; 65% to 75% were detected once. 4% of the sample is in the top ten clones.

TCR repertoires of sorted CD4+ and CD8+ blood T cells from severe aplastic anemia patients and healthy subjects were deep-sequenced in the study. Ficoll-Paque density gradient centrifugation was used to isolate peripheral blood mononuclear cells. CD4+ and CD8+ T cells were sorted by FACS or magnetic beads before DNA extraction. Broader findings and caveats from the paper: Around 27 CD8+ CDR3 sequences were shared between patients and controls but appeared highly expressed in patients and within their immunodominant clones. No significant difference in CD8+ Simpson's diversity was found between patients and healthy controls (P=0.060).

The CDR3 contains 14 residues, cysteine and phenylalanine counted. Only the CDR3 portion is preserved as DNA: 42 bases, with reading frame beginning at the first base. Based on the germline V gene, the CDR1 and CDR2 sequences are SNHLY and FYNNEI. Deletion took 0 bases off V and 2 bases off J, with a span of 7 bases between the germline ends. The chain is made from TRBV2 and TRBJ1-2; no D gene call is confident. This sequence originates from a human donor in good health, serving as a control. The sequenced sample was sorted CD4+, CD8+, or CD8+CD57+ T cells (not recorded which) from PBMCs. CDR3 region: CASSEAPKNYGYTF. The sequence in DNA is TGTGCCAGCAGTGAAGCGCCGAAAAACTATGGCTACACCTTC. Beyond the CDR3, the reference TRBV2 and TRBJ1-2 genes provide the residues; the full variable domain reads: EPEVTQTPSHQVTQMGQEVILRCVPISNHLYFYWYRQILGQKVEFLVSFYNNEISEKSEIFDDQFSVERPDGSNFTLKIRSTKLEDSAMYFCASSEAPKNYGYTFGSGTRLTVV.